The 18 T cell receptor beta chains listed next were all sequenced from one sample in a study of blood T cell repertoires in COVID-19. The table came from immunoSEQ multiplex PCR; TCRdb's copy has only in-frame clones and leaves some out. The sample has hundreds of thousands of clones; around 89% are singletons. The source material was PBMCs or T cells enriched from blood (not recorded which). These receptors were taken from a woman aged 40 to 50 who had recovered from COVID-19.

The CDR3 DNA follows: TGCAGCGGTTACAGGGGGCTAGGCACTGAAGCTTTCTTT. Translation gives CSGYRGLGTEAFF. The chain employs TRBV29-1 and TRBJ1-1; 9 bases line up with TRBD1. The CDR3 is 13 residues long. Germline V lookup: CDR1 SQVTM, CDR2 ANQGSEA. V gave up 7 bases and J gave up 4 bases; unmatched junction bases: 7.

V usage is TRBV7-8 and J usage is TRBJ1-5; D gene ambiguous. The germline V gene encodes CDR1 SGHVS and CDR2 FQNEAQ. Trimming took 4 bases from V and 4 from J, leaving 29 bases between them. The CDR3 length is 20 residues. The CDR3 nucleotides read TGTGCCAGCAGCTCCTTGTTGAAGATCACCGGATGGGCAAGTAATCAGCCCCAGCATTTT. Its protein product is CASSSLLKITGWASNQPQHF.

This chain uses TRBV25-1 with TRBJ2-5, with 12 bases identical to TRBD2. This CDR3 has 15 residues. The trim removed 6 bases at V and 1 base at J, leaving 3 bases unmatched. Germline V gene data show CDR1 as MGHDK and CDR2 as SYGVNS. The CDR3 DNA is TGTGCCAGCAGGAGGACTAGCGGGGCCCAAGAGACCCAGTACTTC. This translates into CASRRTSGAQETQYF.

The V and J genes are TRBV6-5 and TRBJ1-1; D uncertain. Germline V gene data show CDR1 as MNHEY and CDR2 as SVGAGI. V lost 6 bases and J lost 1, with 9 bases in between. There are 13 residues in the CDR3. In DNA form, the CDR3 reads TGTGCCAGCAGCCTACAGCAGAACACTGAAGCTTTCTTT. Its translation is CASSLQQNTEAFF.

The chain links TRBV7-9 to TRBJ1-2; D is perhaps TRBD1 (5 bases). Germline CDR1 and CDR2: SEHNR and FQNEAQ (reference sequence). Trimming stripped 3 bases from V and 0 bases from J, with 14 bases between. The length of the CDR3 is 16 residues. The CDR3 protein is CASSFGGTGANYGYTF. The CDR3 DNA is TGTGCCAGCAGCTTCGGAGGGACGGGGGCTAACTATGGCTACACCTTC.

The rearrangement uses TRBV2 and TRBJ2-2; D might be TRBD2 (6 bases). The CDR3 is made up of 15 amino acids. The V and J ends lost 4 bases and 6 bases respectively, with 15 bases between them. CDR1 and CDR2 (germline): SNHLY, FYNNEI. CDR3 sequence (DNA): TGTGCCAGCAGTGTTCGGGGGACGGGGCCCGGGGAGCTGTTTTTT. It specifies CASSVRGTGPGELFF.

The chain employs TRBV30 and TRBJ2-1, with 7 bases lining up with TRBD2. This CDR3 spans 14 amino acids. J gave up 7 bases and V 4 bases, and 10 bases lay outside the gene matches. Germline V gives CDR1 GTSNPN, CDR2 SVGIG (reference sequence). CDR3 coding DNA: TGTGCCTGGATTCGGGGGGTCCTACTGAATGAGCAGTTCTTC. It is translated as CAWIRGVLLNEQFF.

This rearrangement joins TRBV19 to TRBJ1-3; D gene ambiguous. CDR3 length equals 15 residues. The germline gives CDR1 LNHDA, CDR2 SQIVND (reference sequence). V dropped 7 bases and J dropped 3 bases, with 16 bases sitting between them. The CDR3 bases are TGTGCCAGTAAAGAGGGAGCCGTAGGTGGAAACACCATATATTTT. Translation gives CASKEGAVGGNTIYF.

The CDR3 sequence is CASSRRGTYEQYF. The CDR3 nucleotides read TGTGCCAGCAGCCGTAGAGGGACCTACGAGCAGTACTTC. V usage is TRBV7-2 and J usage is TRBJ2-7, with a weak D call TRBD2 (5 bases). The germline V gene has CDR1 SGHTA and CDR2 FQGNSA. Between the trimmed V and J ends, which lost 5 bases and 2 bases, there was a span of 10 bases. The CDR3 runs to 13 residues.

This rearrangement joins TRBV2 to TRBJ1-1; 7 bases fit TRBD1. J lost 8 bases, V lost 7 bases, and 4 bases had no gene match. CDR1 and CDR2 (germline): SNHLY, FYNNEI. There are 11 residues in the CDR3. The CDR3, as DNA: TGTGCCAGCAACCGGGACAGCGAAGCTTTCTTT. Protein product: CASNRDSEAFF. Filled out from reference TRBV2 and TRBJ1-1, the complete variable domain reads EPEVTQTPSHQVTQMGQEVILRCVPISNHLYFYWYRQILGQKVEFLVSFYNNEISEKSEIFDDQFSVERPDGSNFTLKIRSTKLEDSAMYFCASNRDSEAFFGQGTRLTVV.

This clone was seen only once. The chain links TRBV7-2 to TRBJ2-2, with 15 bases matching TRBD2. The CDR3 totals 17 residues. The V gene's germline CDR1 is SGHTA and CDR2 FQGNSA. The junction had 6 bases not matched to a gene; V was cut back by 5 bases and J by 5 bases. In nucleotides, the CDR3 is TGTGCCAGCAGCCCCTCGGGACTAGCGGGAGGAACCGGGGAGCTGTTTTTT. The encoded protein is CASSPSGLAGGTGELFF. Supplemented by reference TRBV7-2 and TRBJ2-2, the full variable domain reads GAGVSQSPSNKVTEKGKDVELRCDPISGHTALYWYRQSLGQGLEFLIYFQGNSAPDKSGLPSDRFSAERTGGSVSTLTIQRTQQEDSAVYLCASSPSGLAGGTGELFFGEGSRLTVL.

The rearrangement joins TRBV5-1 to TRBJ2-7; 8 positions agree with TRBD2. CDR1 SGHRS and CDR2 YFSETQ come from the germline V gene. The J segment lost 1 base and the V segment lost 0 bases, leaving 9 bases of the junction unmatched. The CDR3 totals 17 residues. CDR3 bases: TGCGCCAGCAGCTTGGGGCTAGCGGGTGGCTTATCCTACGAGCAGTACTTC. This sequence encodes CASSLGLAGGLSYEQYF.

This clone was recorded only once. CDR3 sequence reads: CASRSGVQPQHF. In DNA form, the CDR3 reads TGTGCCAGCAGGTCAGGGGTTCAGCCCCAGCATTTT. The chain links TRBV27 to TRBJ1-5; tentative D call: TRBD1 (6 bases). This CDR3 has 12 amino acids. V was clipped by 6 bases and J by 6 bases, with 9 bases between them. The V gene's germline CDR1 is MNHEY and CDR2 SMNVEV (reference sequence).

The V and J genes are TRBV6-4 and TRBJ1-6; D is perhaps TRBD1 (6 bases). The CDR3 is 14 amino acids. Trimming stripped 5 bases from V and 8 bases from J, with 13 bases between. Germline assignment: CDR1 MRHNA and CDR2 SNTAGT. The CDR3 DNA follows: TGTGCCAGCAGTCTGGGGGCCAGGGATTCACCCCTCCACTTT. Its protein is CASSLGARDSPLHF.

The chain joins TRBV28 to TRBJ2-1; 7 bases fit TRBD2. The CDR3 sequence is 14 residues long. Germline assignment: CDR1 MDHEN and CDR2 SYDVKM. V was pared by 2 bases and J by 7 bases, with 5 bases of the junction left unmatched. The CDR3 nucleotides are TGTGCCAGCAGTTTAGCGGGGGAGGGTAATGAGCAGTTCTTC. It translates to CASSLAGEGNEQFF. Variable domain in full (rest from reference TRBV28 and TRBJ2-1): DVKVTQSSRYLVKRTGEKVFLECVQDMDHENMFWYRQDPGLGLRLIYFSYDVKMKEKGDIPEGYSVSREKKERFSLILESASTNQTSMYLCASSLAGEGNEQFFGPGTRLTVL.

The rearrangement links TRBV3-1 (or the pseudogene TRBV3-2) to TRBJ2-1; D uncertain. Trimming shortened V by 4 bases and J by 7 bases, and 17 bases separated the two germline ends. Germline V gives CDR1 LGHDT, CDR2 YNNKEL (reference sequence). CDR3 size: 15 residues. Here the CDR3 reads CASSLSTSPRNEQFF. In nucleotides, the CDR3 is TGTGCCAGCAGCCTTAGTACTTCCCCTCGGAATGAGCAGTTCTTC.

CDR3 sequence reads: CASSERGTVSGNTIYF. The CDR3 nucleotides are TGTGCCAGCAGCGAAAGGGGGACAGTCTCTGGAAACACCATATATTTT. The rearrangement links TRBV9 to TRBJ1-3, with 7 bases aligning to TRBD1. The CDR3 is made up of 16 amino acids. V lost 3 bases to trimming and J lost 0 bases; unmatched junction nucleotides: 6. Germline CDR1 SGDLS, CDR2 YYNGEE. Using reference TRBV9 and TRBJ1-3 for the parts outside the CDR3, the full variable domain is DSGVTQTPKHLITATGQRVTLRCSPRSGDLSVYWYQQSLDQGLQFLIQYYNGEERAKGNILERFSAQQFPDLHSELNLSSLELGDSALYFCASSERGTVSGNTIYFGEGSWLTVV.

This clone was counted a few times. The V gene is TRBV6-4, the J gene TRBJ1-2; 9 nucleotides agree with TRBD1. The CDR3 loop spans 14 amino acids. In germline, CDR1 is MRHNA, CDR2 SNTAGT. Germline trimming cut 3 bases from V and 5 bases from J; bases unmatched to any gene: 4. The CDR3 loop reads CASSDTGGAYGYTF. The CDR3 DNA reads TGTGCCAGCAGTGATACAGGGGGCGCTTATGGCTACACCTTC.